This entry features one T cell receptor beta chain sequence. Its antigen is not known. This sample is drawn from a study of cytomegalovirus exposure and HLA in healthy donors. General observations from the study: Analysis was carried out at a later point, and it linked a missense DCLRE1C variant to TCR beta V- and J-gene trimming. Highly shared variants forming one cluster were likely a sequencing artifact. As confirmed in vitro, a few CMV-associated chains were specific for CMV antigens. The authors excluded some V segments, including TRBV6-2 and TRBV6-3, as indistinguishable.

The PCR made use of 60 Vbeta and 13 Jbeta primers. Using immunoSEQ multiplex PCR, the repertoire was profiled, and TCRdb retains in-frame clones only, with some absent. The repertoire holds approximately 170,000 clones, with 70% to 75% as singletons. With 1 base clipped from V and 6 bases from J, the junction kept 5 bases outside the gene matches. CDR1 MNHNS and CDR2 SASEGT come from the germline V gene. The CDR3 length is 15 residues. The rearrangement uses TRBV6-1 and TRBJ2-5; 10 nucleotides match TRBD1. The sequence derives from a woman in her twenties or thirties in good health and CMV-seropositive. Source material: PBMCs. This CDR3 is CASSEVGTGVKTQYF. CDR3 in DNA: TGTGCCAGCAGTGAAGTTGGGACAGGGGTAAAGACCCAGTACTTC.